The 26 T cell receptor beta chains below all came from one sample that was sequenced in a study of T-cell reconstitution after alpha-beta-depleted transplantation in children. TCRbeta library preparation incorporated unique molecular identifiers. TCRdb used MiXCR to reprocess the PCR reads, holding one entry per CDR3 protein. In the table there are 600,000 to 800,000 distinct CDR3 sequences, around 14% of which are singletons. Sequences were derived from PBMCs, sampled before TCRalphabeta/CD19-depleted stem cell transplant. These receptors were obtained from a girl aged 2 to 9 with congenital amegakaryocytic thrombocytopenia, due to receive a stem cell transplant.

This clonotype has just a few counts. The chain has TRBV20-1 and TRBJ2-7; weak D call: TRBD2 (5 bases). CDR1 is DFQATT and CDR2 is SNEGSKA in the germline V gene (reference sequence). CDR3 size: 12 residues. Trimming removed 0 bases at V and 4 bases at J, with 7 bases between. The CDR3 coding sequence is TGCAGTGCTAGAGATGACTATTACGAGCAGTACTTC. Amino acid sequence: CSARDDYYEQYF.

This clonotype was counted at least ten times. V is TRBV20-1 and J is TRBJ2-1; TRBD2 aligns across 13 bases. With 6 bases clipped from V and 8 bases from J, the junction kept 7 bases outside the gene matches. From germline, CDR1 is DFQATT and CDR2 SNEGSKA (reference sequence). CDR3 size: 14 residues. CDR3 in DNA: TGCAGTGCGCTAACTAGCGGGAGGGGGTATGAGCAGTTCTTC. It is translated as CSALTSGRGYEQFF.

At least ten counts were recorded for this clonotype. The gene calls are TRBV20-1 and TRBJ1-1; D gene ambiguous. The CDR3 totals 13 residues. V shed 1 base and J shed 1 base, with 7 bases lying between them. Germline values: CDR1 DFQATT, CDR2 SNEGSKA (reference sequence). As DNA, the CDR3 is TGCAGTGCTAGAGCTAGAAAGAACACTGAAGCTTTCTTT. Amino acid sequence: CSARARKNTEAFF.

Note on this clonotype: At one end, the junction sequence differs from germline, possibly due to a read error. The rearrangement joins TRBV29-1 to TRBJ2-1; 8 nucleotides line up with TRBD2. Germline values: CDR1 SQVTM, CDR2 ANQGSEA. The CDR3 sequence is 14 residues long. The CDR3 nucleotides are TGCAGCGGTGAAGCGGGAGCTCCCTACAATGAGCAGTTCTTC. Translation: CSGEAGAPYNEQFF.

This chain joins TRBV6-1 and TRBJ1-6, with D possibly TRBD1 on 5 matching bases. The V and J ends lost 0 bases and 8 bases respectively, with 14 bases between them. The CDR3 is 16 amino acids. Germline V lookup: CDR1 MNHNS, CDR2 SASEGT. CDR3: CASSEAFQGYDSPLHF. As DNA, the CDR3 is TGTGCCAGCAGTGAAGCGTTTCAGGGTTACGATTCACCCCTCCACTTT.

This clonotype has ten or more counts. The chain carries TRBV29-1 and TRBJ2-3, with D possibly being TRBD2 (5 bases). The V end lost 7 bases, the J end lost 2 bases, and 16 bases lay between the germline ends. The CDR3 consists of 14 residues. Germline loops: CDR1 SQVTM, CDR2 ANQGSEA. The CDR3 DNA is TGCAGCGCAGAGGGTAGCGAGCCCACAGATACGCAGTATTTT. Encoded protein: CSAEGSEPTDTQYF.

Ten or more counts support this clonotype. The chain employs TRBV19 and TRBJ2-1, with D tentatively TRBD2 (5 bases). The V end lost 9 bases, the J end lost 4 bases, and 19 bases lay between the germline ends. The length of the CDR3 is 15 residues. Germline lookup yields CDR1 LNHDA and CDR2 SQIVND (reference sequence). Here the CDR3 reads CASTKADDRYNEQFF. The DNA of the CDR3 is TGTGCCAGCACAAAAGCGGACGATCGATACAATGAGCAGTTCTTC.

This clonotype was recorded at least ten times. The chain carries TRBV20-1 and TRBJ2-3; TRBD2 aligns across 9 bases. Trimming took 3 bases from V and 5 from J; bases not matched to a gene: 6. Germline assignment: CDR1 DFQATT and CDR2 SNEGSKA (reference sequence). This CDR3 has 14 residues. The CDR3 region is CSASYSGGKDTQYF. The CDR3 DNA is TGCAGTGCTAGCTATAGCGGGGGAAAAGATACGCAGTATTTT.

This clonotype has only a few counts. V is TRBV20-1 and J is TRBJ2-7; TRBD2 aligns across 8 bases. The CDR3 loop spans 13 amino acids. Per germline, CDR1 DFQATT and CDR2 SNEGSKA (reference sequence). The junction had 11 bases not matched to a gene; V was cut back by 6 bases and J by 7 bases. The DNA for the CDR3 is TGCAGTGCAGGAACGGGAGGGCCCGGGGAGCAGTACTTC. Residues: CSAGTGGPGEQYF.

This clonotype was seen at least ten times. The chain uses TRBV5-1 and TRBJ1-3; TRBD1 might be the D (5 bases). CDR1 SGHRS and CDR2 YFSETQ come from the germline V gene. V dropped 4 bases and J dropped 4 bases, with 12 bases sitting between them. This CDR3 spans 14 amino acids. The CDR3 DNA sequence: TGCGCCAGCAGCCCTGACAGCGAAGGAAACACCATATATTTT. Translating it yields CASSPDSEGNTIYF. Based on the CDR3 plus reference TRBV5-1 and TRBJ1-3, the full variable domain is KAGVTQTPRYLIKTRGQQVTLSCSPISGHRSVSWYQQTPGQGLQFLFEYFSETQRNKGNFPGRFSGRQFSNSRSEMNVSTLELGDSALYLCASSPDSEGNTIYFGEGSWLTVV.

The gene calls are TRBV6-1 and TRBJ2-7; possibly TRBD2 for D (6 bases). The CDR3 contains 14 residues. V shed 10 bases and J shed 0 bases, with 16 bases lying between them. Germline V gene lookup returns CDR1 MNHNS and CDR2 SASEGT. CDR3 sequence reads: CATMEGRSSYEQYF. CDR3 DNA sequence: TGTGCCACCATGGAGGGCAGAAGCTCCTACGAGCAGTACTTC.

The chain couples TRBV5-1 to TRBJ1-4; D might be TRBD1 (6 bases). Per the germline V gene, CDR1 is SGHRS and CDR2 is YFSETQ. This CDR3 is built from 14 residues. Trimming stripped 3 bases from V and 5 bases from J, with 11 bases between. The CDR3 bases are TGCGCCAGCAGCTCGGACAGTGACAATGAAAAACTGTTTTTT. Translating it yields CASSSDSDNEKLFF.

CDR3 protein: CASKRNYNEQFF. Written as DNA, the CDR3 is TGTGCCAGCAAGCGGAATTACAATGAGCAGTTCTTC. The chain combines TRBV28 with TRBJ2-1; D might be TRBD2 (5 bases). This CDR3 has 12 amino acids. V shed 7 bases and J shed 4 bases, with 8 bases lying between them. The germline V gene has CDR1 MDHEN and CDR2 SYDVKM.

This clonotype has just a few counts. This sequence joins TRBV3-1 and TRBJ2-3, with D unclear. With 1 base removed from V and 7 bases from J, the gap between germline ends came to 12 bases. This CDR3 is built from 14 residues. Looked up from germline, CDR1 is LGHDT and CDR2 is YNNKEL (reference sequence). The chain's CDR3 is CASSQAPDLNTQYF. In DNA, the CDR3 is TGTGCCAGCAGCCAAGCCCCAGACCTGAATACGCAGTATTTT.

This chain links TRBV20-1 with TRBJ2-7, with 7 bases matching TRBD1. The length of the CDR3 is 14 residues. J gave up 5 bases and V 3 bases, and 10 bases lay outside the gene matches. Per the germline V gene, CDR1 is DFQATT and CDR2 is SNEGSKA (reference sequence). CDR3 sequence (DNA): TGCAGTGCTAGTAAACAGGGGATCGGGAACGAGCAGTACTTC. Its protein is CSASKQGIGNEQYF.

CDR3 coding DNA: TGTGCCAGCCGCGCCAACCCTAACACCGGGGAGCTGTTTTTT. The encoded protein is CASRANPNTGELFF. The J gene is TRBJ2-2, the V gene TRBV7-9; D uncertain. This CDR3 is 14 amino acids long. The germline V gene encodes CDR1 SEHNR and CDR2 FQNEAQ (reference sequence). The germline V and J ends were trimmed by 8 bases and 2 bases, with 12 bases remaining between them. The full variable domain, rest sourced from reference TRBV7-9 and TRBJ2-2, is DTGVSQNPRHKITKRGQNVTFRCDPISEHNRLYWYRQTLGQGPEFLTYFQNEAQLEKSRLLSDRFSAERPKGSFSTLEIQRTEQGDSAMYLCASRANPNTGELFFGEGSRLTVL.

The genes are TRBV12-3 or TRBV12-4 and TRBJ2-7; D is uncertain. The germline V and J ends were trimmed by 2 bases and 5 bases, with 16 bases remaining between them. This CDR3 comprises 15 residues. The CDR3 nucleotides read TGTGCCAGCAGTTTATCTGGGGATTTTTCCGACGAGCAGTACTTC. Translating gives CASSLSGDFSDEQYF.

The gene calls are TRBV2 and TRBJ2-1; 8 bases are a match to TRBD2. This CDR3 has 14 residues. The germline V gene encodes CDR1 SNHLY and CDR2 FYNNEI. The V and J ends lost 6 bases and 10 bases, in that order; junction bases with no gene match: 11. The CDR3 DNA follows: TGTGCCAGCAGAAAGAGCGGGAGCCTTTGGGAGCAGTTCTTC. Amino acid sequence: CASRKSGSLWEQFF.

The rearrangement uses TRBV29-1 and TRBJ2-7; D may be TRBD1 (6 bases). Germline CDR1 and CDR2: SQVTM and ANQGSEA. V gave up 7 bases and J gave up 0 bases, with 13 bases separating them. The CDR3 length is 13 residues. CDR3 protein: CSARTVYSYEQYF. The CDR3 coding sequence is TGCAGCGCGCGGACAGTGTACTCCTACGAGCAGTACTTC.

In its sample, this clonotype was seen many times. This rearrangement joins TRBV5-1 to TRBJ2-7, with D tentatively TRBD2 (5 bases). CDR1 and CDR2 from the germline V gene are SGHRS and YFSETQ. The CDR3 has 13 residues. Trimming took 0 bases from V and 3 from J, leaving 7 bases between them. CDR3 sequence reads: CASSLGRNYEQYF. CDR3 bases: TGCGCCAGCAGCTTGGGGAGGAACTACGAGCAGTACTTC.

There are many counts of this clonotype. This chain uses TRBV29-1 with TRBJ2-3; D may be TRBD1 or TRBD2 (5 bases each). Germline V gene data show CDR1 as SQVTM and CDR2 as ANQGSEA. This CDR3 comprises 13 residues. With 8 bases removed from V and 2 bases from J, the gap between germline ends came to 14 bases. The CDR3 DNA sequence: TGCAGCACCCGGAGGACACTCACAGATACGCAGTATTTT. This encodes CSTRRTLTDTQYF.

This clonotype was detected many times. The chain employs TRBV7-2 and TRBJ2-2, with D unresolved. This CDR3 has 15 residues. V dropped 5 bases and J dropped 5 bases, with 15 bases sitting between them. Germline CDR1 and CDR2: SGHTA and FQGNSA. For the CDR3, the DNA is TGTGCCAGCAGCCGAGAGGACCCATCAACCGGGGAGCTGTTTTTT. Translated: CASSREDPSTGELFF.

The chain is built from TRBV5-1 and TRBJ2-5, with D hard to call. This CDR3 comprises 14 residues. Germline CDR1 is SGHRS and CDR2 is YFSETQ. The germline V and J ends were trimmed by 4 bases and 2 bases, with 12 bases remaining between them. CDR3 bases: TGCGCCAGCAGCCCTGGGATATCTCAAGAGACCCAGTACTTC. Protein product: CASSPGISQETQYF.

This clonotype showed up many times. The chain combines TRBV20-1 with TRBJ2-4; TRBD1 might be the D (5 bases). Germline V gene data show CDR1 as DFQATT and CDR2 as SNEGSKA (reference sequence). The ends were cut back, 6 bases at V and 1 base at J, with 16 bases in the middle. The CDR3 runs 15 residues. Here the CDR3 DNA reads TGCAGTGCAGTTCAGGGTGGTTGGGCCAAAAACATTCAGTACTTC. Translating it yields CSAVQGGWAKNIQYF.

This clonotype was observed many times. The chain joins TRBV7-6 to TRBJ2-1; TRBD1 agrees at 8 bases. Per the germline V gene, CDR1 is SGHVS and CDR2 is FNYEAQ. V lost 5 bases, J lost 7 bases, and 13 bases stayed unmatched. The length of the CDR3 is 16 residues. The DNA of the CDR3 is TGTGCCAGCAGCCCAGCTAGGACAGGGAATGTAAATGAGCAGTTCTTC. Residues: CASSPARTGNVNEQFF.

The genes are TRBV29-1 and TRBJ2-7; D remains unclear. Germline values: CDR1 SQVTM, CDR2 ANQGSEA. V lost 1 base to trimming and J lost 5 bases, with 9 bases between them. This CDR3 spans 12 amino acids. CDR3 amino acids: CSVEVYPNEQYF. Here the CDR3 DNA reads TGCAGCGTTGAAGTGTATCCTAACGAGCAGTACTTC.